The 28 T cell receptor beta chains in this list originate from one sample, sequenced in a study of shared clonotypes between healthy human individuals. CD8 cells classed as naive were CD45RO-negative and positively selected for CCR7, excluding terminally differentiated effector memory CD45RA+ cells. Repertoires were generated with immunoSEQ multiplex PCR, while TCRdb's copy carries only in-frame clones and drops some. This table holds some 2,000,000 clones, roughly 94% found once. What was sequenced was naive CD8+ T cells sorted from blood. The receptors originated from a man aged 18 to 30 in good health.

The J gene is TRBJ2-2, the V gene TRBV28; 7 bases agree with TRBD1. The CDR3 sequence is 17 residues long. CDR1 MDHEN and CDR2 SYDVKM come from the germline V gene. J was trimmed by 1 base and V by 6 bases; bases with no gene match: 11. DNA for the CDR3: TGTGCCAGCAGCCCCTCCTTCGACAGGGAGAACACCGGGGAGCTGTTTTTT. It is translated as CASSPSFDRENTGELFF.

The chain couples TRBV4-1 to TRBJ1-1; D is unclear. Trimming took off 1 base at V and 2 bases at J, with 14 bases between the two ends. Germline-derived CDR1 and CDR2 are MGHRA and YSYEKL. This CDR3 has 16 amino acids. The CDR3 here is CASSQVVPPSNTEAFF. The CDR3 region has the DNA TGCGCCAGCAGCCAAGTTGTCCCCCCTTCTAACACTGAAGCTTTCTTT.

With regard to this clone: The same CDR3 also results from other DNA sequences found in this sample. V usage is TRBV19 and J usage is TRBJ1-1; D is uncertain. The CDR3 is made up of 11 amino acids. CDR1 is LNHDA and CDR2 is SQIVND in the germline V gene (reference sequence). Trimming cost V 3 bases and J 7 bases, with 6 bases left between them. CDR3 DNA sequence: TGTGCCAGTAGTATGGGCGGTGAAGCTTTCTTT. Residues: CASSMGGEAFF.

V and J are TRBV29-1 and TRBJ1-4; the D is unclear. Germline CDR1 is SQVTM and CDR2 is ANQGSEA. V shed 0 bases and J shed 8 bases, with 7 bases lying between them. This CDR3 comprises 12 residues. Here the CDR3 reads CSVEDGGEKLFF. CDR3 nucleotides: TGCAGCGTTGAAGACGGAGGAGAAAAACTGTTTTTT.

The rearrangement links TRBV30 to TRBJ2-5; perhaps D is TRBD1 or TRBD2 (5 bases each). In germline, CDR1 is GTSNPN, CDR2 SVGIG (reference sequence). Between the trimmed V and J ends, which lost 2 bases and 9 bases, there was a span of 19 bases. The CDR3 extends over 14 amino acids. The CDR3 region is CAWSPGNSEGAQYF. The CDR3 region has the DNA TGTGCCTGGAGTCCCGGGAACTCGGAAGGGGCCCAGTACTTC.

The chain's CDR3 is CASSFVTLDNEQFF. In nucleotides, the CDR3 is TGTGCCAGCAGCTTCGTGACCCTAGACAATGAGCAGTTCTTC. The genes are TRBV7-9 and TRBJ2-1; unclear D gene. Looked up from germline, CDR1 is SEHNR and CDR2 is FQNEAQ (reference sequence). The CDR3 spans 14 residues. V lost 3 bases to trimming and J lost 5 bases, with 11 bases between them.

This chain uses TRBV19 with TRBJ1-2, with D perhaps matching TRBD1 (5 bases). Germline V gives CDR1 LNHDA, CDR2 SQIVND (reference sequence). V dropped 1 base and J dropped 2 bases, with 14 bases sitting between them. This CDR3 has 16 residues. Here the CDR3 DNA reads TGTGCCAGTAGTATAGTGCTTTGGGGCCTCAACTATGGCTACACCTTC. Its translation: CASSIVLWGLNYGYTF.

The chain has TRBV27 and TRBJ1-5; no definite D call. With 4 bases removed from V and 5 bases from J, the gap between germline ends came to 9 bases. Looked up from germline, CDR1 is MNHEY and CDR2 is SMNVEV (reference sequence). This CDR3 region has 13 residues. CDR3 sequence: CASSSDRHQPQHF. The CDR3 nucleotides are TGTGCCAGCAGTTCTGATCGCCATCAGCCCCAGCATTTT.

The chain combines TRBV11-2 with TRBJ1-2; D uncertain. V shed 5 bases and J shed 2 bases, with 18 bases lying between them. CDR1 SGHAT and CDR2 FQNNGV come from the germline V gene. The CDR3 length is 16 residues. The CDR3 DNA reads as TGTGCCAGCAGCCCGCTTATCGTGTCTTCGAACTATGGCTACACCTTC. Protein sequence: CASSPLIVSSNYGYTF.

V usage is TRBV4-2 and J usage is TRBJ2-7; 8 positions match TRBD1. The CDR3 sequence is 15 residues long. The germline V gene encodes CDR1 LGHNA and CDR2 YNFKEQ. Trimming removed 5 bases from V and 2 bases from J; junction bases left unmatched: 8. In nucleotides, the CDR3 is TGTGCCAGCAGCTACTACAGGGGGAGGACCTACGAGCAGTACTTC. This sequence encodes CASSYYRGRTYEQYF.

The chain joins TRBV28 to TRBJ1-6, with D possibly TRBD1 on 5 matching bases. The CDR3 length is 15 residues. Germline assignment: CDR1 MDHEN and CDR2 SYDVKM. Trimming removed 5 bases from V and 5 bases from J, with 13 bases in between. The CDR3 is CASSVQGLHNSPLHF. CDR3 in DNA: TGTGCCAGCAGTGTCCAGGGACTTCATAATTCACCCCTCCACTTT.

The chain recombines TRBV25-1 with TRBJ2-7; D gene unclear. The length of the CDR3 is 14 residues. V dropped 6 bases and J dropped 1 base, with 13 bases sitting between them. Germline V CDR1 and CDR2: MGHDK, SYGVNS. The CDR3 DNA sequence: TGTGCCAGCAGCCCGGTAAGCACTTCCTACGAGCAGTACTTC. Translating it yields CASSPVSTSYEQYF.

The rearrangement uses TRBV5-4 and TRBJ2-3, with unresolved D. This CDR3 comprises 14 residues. Between the trimmed V and J ends, which lost 0 bases and 6 bases, there was a span of 11 bases. Germline V gives CDR1 SGHNT, CDR2 YYREEE (reference sequence). DNA for the CDR3: TGTGCCAGCAGCTTGGGTTTAAGTGAGGATACGCAGTATTTT. This sequence encodes CASSLGLSEDTQYF. Full variable domain (remainder filled in from reference TRBV5-4 and TRBJ2-3): ETGVTQSPTHLIKTRGQQVTLRCSSQSGHNTVSWYQQALGQGPQFIFQYYREEENGRGNFPPRFSGLQFPNYSSELNVNALELDDSALYLCASSLGLSEDTQYFGPGTRLTVL.

The sample holds many counts of this clone. V usage is TRBV7-2 and J usage is TRBJ1-6, with D perhaps matching TRBD1 (5 bases). The germline V gene has CDR1 SGHTA and CDR2 FQGNSA. V lost 5 bases and J 7 bases, leaving 12 bases between the germline ends. The CDR3 loop spans 14 amino acids. The CDR3 spells CASSVRDPNSPLHF. The CDR3 bases are TGTGCCAGCAGCGTCCGGGACCCAAATTCACCCCTCCACTTT. Filled out from reference TRBV7-2 and TRBJ1-6, the complete variable domain reads GAGVSQSPSNKVTEKGKDVELRCDPISGHTALYWYRQSLGQGLEFLIYFQGNSAPDKSGLPSDRFSAERTGGSVSTLTIQRTQQEDSAVYLCASSVRDPNSPLHFGNGTRLTVT.

The V gene is TRBV7-8, the J gene TRBJ2-7, with D possibly matching TRBD1 (6 bases). This CDR3 region has 14 residues. V was pared by 4 bases and J by 6 bases, with 16 bases between. Germline CDR1 SGHVS, CDR2 FQNEAQ. CDR3 sequence reads: CASSSPGQPIEQYF. In DNA form, the CDR3 reads TGTGCCAGCAGCTCTCCGGGACAACCGATCGAGCAGTACTTC.

J is TRBJ2-2 and V is TRBV29-1, with D perhaps TRBD2 (6 bases). The length of the CDR3 is 15 residues. V lost 3 bases, J lost 6 bases, and 17 bases lay in between. Germline V CDR1 and CDR2: SQVTM, ANQGSEA. CDR3 residues: CSVEGGELVAGELFF. The CDR3 DNA is TGCAGCGTTGAGGGGGGAGAGCTTGTAGCCGGGGAGCTGTTTTTT.

This clone appeared a few times. Written as DNA, the CDR3 is TGTGCCAGAAGATTTATCTATGGCTACACCTTC. Protein: CARRFIYGYTF. The J gene is TRBJ1-2, the V gene TRBV19, with unresolved D. The germline gives CDR1 LNHDA, CDR2 SQIVND (reference sequence). The CDR3 extends over 11 amino acids. V lost 9 bases, J lost 4 bases, and 9 bases lay in between.

About this clone: At one of its ends the junction is not consistent with the germline gene, which may arise from a read error. The CDR3 protein is CANSYGWGANSYEQYF. The CDR3, as DNA: TGTGCCAACAGTTACGGGTGGGGGGCGAACTCCTACGAGCAGTACTTC. V and J are TRBV6-5 and TRBJ2-7; D could derive from TRBD1 or TRBD2 (6 bases each). The CDR3 spans 16 residues. CDR1 and CDR2 (germline): MNHEY, SVGAGI.

The table lists this clone with a count of one. The chain carries TRBV5-1 and TRBJ2-1; 10 bases agree with TRBD2. The V segment lost 0 bases and the J segment 12 bases; nucleotides outside the gene matches: 9. Per germline, CDR1 SGHRS and CDR2 YFSETQ. This CDR3 comprises 15 residues. The CDR3 here is CASSLVLAGSLGQFF. The CDR3 region has the DNA TGCGCCAGCAGCTTGGTACTAGCGGGAAGCCTGGGGCAGTTCTTC.

The V gene is TRBV10-2, the J gene TRBJ2-2, with 10 bases fitting TRBD2. Germline CDR1 is WSHSY and CDR2 is SAAADI. V lost 8 bases, J lost 7 bases, and 7 bases stayed unmatched. The CDR3 extends over 14 amino acids. In DNA form, the CDR3 reads TGCGCCAGCCGTCGAGCGGGAGGGCACGGGGAGCTGTTTTTT. This encodes CASRRAGGHGELFF.

The chain uses TRBV4-2 and TRBJ2-5; 12 bases match TRBD2. V lost 4 bases and J lost 0; bases outside the gene matches: 9. This CDR3 contains 18 residues. Germline CDR1 and CDR2: LGHNA and YNFKEQ. The CDR3, as DNA: TGTGCCAGCAGCCCTCCCGGGGCTAGCGGGGGGGACCAAGAGACCCAGTACTTC. This sequence encodes CASSPPGASGGDQETQYF.

V usage is TRBV5-1 and J usage is TRBJ2-2; D perhaps matches TRBD2 (5 bases). Germline assignment: CDR1 SGHRS and CDR2 YFSETQ. Trimming took off 4 bases at V and 3 bases at J, with 7 bases between the two ends. This CDR3 has 13 residues. CDR3 sequence reads: CASSVLDTGELFF. CDR3 DNA sequence: TGCGCCAGCAGCGTACTAGACACCGGGGAGCTGTTTTTT.

This chain connects TRBV10-1 to TRBJ1-1; tentative D call: TRBD1 (5 bases). Trimming left V 3 bases short and J 4 bases short, with 9 bases between. The CDR3 spans 13 residues. The germline gives CDR1 WNHNN, CDR2 SYGVQD (reference sequence). The CDR3 DNA is TGCGCCAGCAGTGATGTGGGGACCACTGAAGCTTTCTTT. The encoded protein is CASSDVGTTEAFF.

The chain uses TRBV7-9 and TRBJ2-7; D possibly corresponds to TRBD2 (6 bases). The V gene lost 1 base and the J gene lost 0 bases, with 10 bases spanning the gap. Germline loops: CDR1 SEHNR, CDR2 FQNEAQ (reference sequence). This CDR3 comprises 15 residues. The CDR3 protein is CASSLVEGPSYEQYF. In DNA form, the CDR3 reads TGTGCCAGCAGCTTAGTGGAGGGACCCTCCTACGAGCAGTACTTC.

The rearrangement uses TRBV5-1 and TRBJ2-5; 9 nucleotides match TRBD1. Germline assignment: CDR1 SGHRS and CDR2 YFSETQ. The CDR3 runs 17 residues. The V and J ends lost 4 bases and 5 bases, in that order; junction bases with no gene match: 15. CDR3 residues: CASSPYLRTGGVETQYF. Written as DNA, the CDR3 is TGCGCCAGCAGCCCATACCTACGAACAGGGGGCGTCGAGACCCAGTACTTC.

As for this clone: This specimen includes other DNA sequences encoding the same CDR3. V gene TRBV9 combines with J gene TRBJ1-1; D ambiguous. Germline V gene sequence: CDR1 SGDLS, CDR2 YYNGEE. V was clipped by 0 bases and J by 4 bases, with 7 bases between them. The CDR3 length is 13 residues. CDR3 sequence reads: CASSVGGLTEAFF. CDR3 in DNA: TGTGCCAGCAGCGTAGGAGGCCTCACTGAAGCTTTCTTT. The whole variable domain, remainder taken from reference TRBV9 and TRBJ1-1, is DSGVTQTPKHLITATGQRVTLRCSPRSGDLSVYWYQQSLDQGLQFLIQYYNGEERAKGNILERFSAQQFPDLHSELNLSSLELGDSALYFCASSVGGLTEAFFGQGTRLTVV.

The chain recombines TRBV5-4 with TRBJ2-7; TRBD2 matches at 10 bases. Trimming took 1 base from V and 0 from J; bases not matched to a gene: 1. Germline assignment: CDR1 SGHNT and CDR2 YYREEE (reference sequence). This CDR3 is 15 amino acids long. CDR3 region: CASSLTSGASYEQYF. The CDR3 DNA reads TGTGCCAGCAGCTTGACTAGCGGGGCCTCCTACGAGCAGTACTTC.

CDR3 coding DNA: TGTGCCAGCAGCTTAGAGGTTAATGAGCAGTTCTTC. Residues: CASSLEVNEQFF. This chain connects TRBV13 to TRBJ2-1; no firm D call. CDR3 length: 12 amino acids. The V end lost 1 base, the J end lost 7 bases, and 5 bases lay between the germline ends. The V gene's germline CDR1 is PRHDT and CDR2 FYEKMQ (reference sequence). The full variable domain, its missing parts supplied by reference TRBV13 and TRBJ2-1, is AAGVIQSPRHLIKEKRETATLKCYPIPRHDTVYWYQQGPGQDPQFLISFYEKMQSDKGSIPDRFSAQQFSDYHSELNMSSLELGDSALYFCASSLEVNEQFFGPGTRLTVL.